Shown below are 3 T cell receptor beta chains from a single sample sequenced in a study of T cells in Graves' hyperthyroidism and ophthalmopathy. The source material, RNA transcripts, was used to amplify TCR beta CDR3 regions. The HTBI primer set drove a first-round RT-PCR of the TCR CDR3. TCRdb used MiXCR to reprocess the multiplex PCR reads, holding one entry per CDR3 protein. This table holds about 400,000 distinct CDR3 sequences, around 15% found once. Sequenced: blood. These receptors all come from a man aged 50 or older with Graves' ophthalmopathy.

The J gene is TRBJ2-7, the V gene TRBV20-1, with D hard to call. The V end was cut by 1 base, the J end by 2 bases, with 6 bases between. Germline-derived CDR1 and CDR2 are DFQATT and SNEGSKA (reference sequence). This CDR3 region has 12 residues. The CDR3 nucleotides read TGCAGTGCTAGAGTACCTGCCTACGAGCAGTACTTC. It specifies CSARVPAYEQYF.

Only a few counts were recorded for this clonotype. V and J are TRBV28 and TRBJ1-5; D gene unclear. CDR1 and CDR2 from the germline V gene are MDHEN and SYDVKM. The V end lost 5 bases, the J end lost 7 bases, and 18 bases lay between the germline ends. The CDR3 is 15 residues long. CDR3 bases: TGTGCCAGCAGTCGCTCCCGCACGAGCGAGCAGCCCCAGCATTTT. Its translation: CASSRSRTSEQPQHF. Full variable domain (outside the CDR3, taken from reference TRBV28 and TRBJ1-5): DVKVTQSSRYLVKRTGEKVFLECVQDMDHENMFWYRQDPGLGLRLIYFSYDVKMKEKGDIPEGYSVSREKKERFSLILESASTNQTSMYLCASSRSRTSEQPQHFGDGTRLSIL.

The chain joins TRBV4-1 to TRBJ2-3; D is unresolved. Germline CDR1 MGHRA, CDR2 YSYEKL. The V and J ends lost 0 bases and 2 bases respectively, with 12 bases between them. The CDR3 has 16 residues. DNA of the CDR3: TGCGCCAGCAGCCAAGACCACAAAACACTCACAGATACGCAGTATTTT. It yields the protein CASSQDHKTLTDTQYF.